The rows below give T cell receptor beta chains drawn from one sample of a study of T-cell memory formation after mild COVID-19. TCRdb fed the 5' RACE reads into MiXCR, producing one record per CDR3 protein. The data contain about 320,000 distinct CDR3 sequences, 14% of them singletons. Sample: PBMCs or a T cell subset sorted from them (not recorded which). Receptors originate from a man younger than 30 who had mild COVID-19 (a few samples of this study predate the infection). Cell type and time point are not known. The conserved cysteine and the conserved F or W are not part of the CDR3 here. Only part of the rows carry a size: once, few, many, or a class if the clone is expanded.

>TRBV4-3|few
ASSPLGGGDTQY
>TRBV3-1|-
ASSQGQSYATNEKLF
>TRBV7-2|few
ASSPLWGGASYNEQF
>TRBV6-5|few
ASSLLLSTGHTHGYT
>TRBV15|few
ATGNLDQETQY
>TRBV11-2|few
ASSTPWGDGGDTQY
>TRBV4-1|-
ASSQESSGIGTQY
>TRBV19|-
ASSSVGQGQKELF
>TRBV18|-
ASSPWAGERDQPQH
>TRBV6-2/TRBV6-3|few
ASSKSGPGQPQH
>TRBV7-6|-
ASSRQQGTGNTIY
>TRBV7-6|few
ASSSTPGELF
>TRBV28|-
ASSLGQGYT